This entry concerns a single T cell receptor beta chain. This clone appeared once. The target of this receptor is not known. The input lacks base qualities; no much larger clone sits a single base away. The sample's time point, from its label and the paper: baseline before first vaccination. Vaccinee samples were obtained from the UK trials COV001 and COV002, which included a single-blind randomized controlled phase 2/3 trial of AZD1222 (ChAdOx1 nCoV-19) in healthy adults. For TCRbeta chain sequencing, PBMC samples from trial participants were taken at day 0 and at day 28 after the second dose. The CDR3 regions of human TCRbeta chains were analyzed by immunosequencing. Regarding the original processing steps: TCRs in the repertoires were compared against a reference library of SARS-CoV-2-specific TCRs that had been generated with the MIRA antigen-specificity platform. Breadth meant the fraction of unique TCRs that were SARS-CoV-2-associated, whereas depth meant the fraction of total T cells that were SARS-CoV-2-associated. Using the MIRA data, each spike-specific TCR was mapped to the spike region that the TCR reacts to and placed in a CD4 or CD8 class. Log10-transformed breadth and depth values were compared by one-way ANOVA with Sidak's multiple comparisons tests. This immuneACCESS table, as held by TCRdb, lists in-frame sequences with V and J called but not all clones. Of the missing ones, under half trace to an unresolved V gene in checked studies; the others have no known cause. V, J and clone size derive from that table, while D and trimming were established from the DNA sequence. The sample data list more than 150,000 clones, and roughly nine tenths of these were observed just once. About 1.4% of the sample belongs to the ten largest clones.

This specimen belongs to a study of T cell responses to AZD1222 COVID-19 vaccine (dated by TCRdb to the early 2020s). For the wider study: AZD1222 recipients whose second dose came at about 4 weeks and those whose second dose came at about 12 weeks were combined into one group, since spike-specific TCR depth and breadth did not differ between the two schedules. A total of over 230 trial participants underwent TCR sequencing, of whom about 200 had received two doses of AZD1222 and approximately 25 had received two doses of the MenACWY control vaccine. Trial participants were enrolled into age subgroups of 18-55, 56-69 and 70-plus years, which contained about 150, 27 and 61 TCR-sequenced participants, respectively.

Overall study outcomes, separate from this receptor: No day 14 peak-response samples were available, so repertoires were characterized only after the peak T cell response. Reportedly, almost half of the unique spike-specific TCRs recognized epitopes lying outside the regions that are mutated in the B.1.351 and B.1.1.7 variants. After two AZD1222 doses, both the breadth and the depth of spike-specific TCRs were significantly higher than at day 0 and than in MenACWY recipients. CD4 TCRs associated with the vaccine covered the entire spike protein, and the dominant responses were in regions 160-218 and 743-854. The 56-69-year group was small, and its depth increase did not reach significance, likely because of low power. Participants were mostly white British, with more females than males. The authors suggested clonal diversity may have been underestimated. Only five or six AZD1222 recipients were SARS-CoV-2 seropositive at baseline, limiting conclusions about previously exposed vaccinees.

CDR1 SGHVS and CDR2 FQNEAQ are derived from the germline V gene. Compared with germline, V lacks 0 bases and J lacks 7 bases; bases without a gene match: 5. There are 14 amino acids in the CDR3, from cysteine to phenylalanine inclusive. The kept DNA is CDR3 alone, 42 bases in frame from the first base. The sequence joins TRBV7-8 to TRBJ1-2; 7 bases in between match TRBD1. This TCR came from an adult in good health. The sample consisted of peripheral blood, taken on day 0 of AZD1222 vaccination. The nucleotides read TGTGCCAGCAGCTTAGCGCAGGGGGAGGGTGGCTACACCTTC. Translated, this gives CASSLAQGEGGYTF.